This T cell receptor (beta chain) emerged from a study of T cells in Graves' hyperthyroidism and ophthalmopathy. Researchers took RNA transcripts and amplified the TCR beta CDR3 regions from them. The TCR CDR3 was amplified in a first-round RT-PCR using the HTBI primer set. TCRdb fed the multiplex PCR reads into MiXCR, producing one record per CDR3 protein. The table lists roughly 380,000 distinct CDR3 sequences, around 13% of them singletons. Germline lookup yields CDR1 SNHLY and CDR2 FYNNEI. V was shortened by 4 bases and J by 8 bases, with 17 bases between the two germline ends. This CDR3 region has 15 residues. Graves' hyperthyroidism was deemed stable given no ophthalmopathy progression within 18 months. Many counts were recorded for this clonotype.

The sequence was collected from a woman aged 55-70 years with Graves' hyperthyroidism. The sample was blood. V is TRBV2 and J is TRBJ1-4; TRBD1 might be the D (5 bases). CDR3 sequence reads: CASSGGDGPKEKLFF. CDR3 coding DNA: TGTGCCAGCAGTGGAGGGGACGGGCCAAAAGAAAAACTGTTTTTT.